What follows describes a single T cell receptor (beta chain). Repertoires were generated with immunoSEQ multiplex PCR, while TCRdb's copy carries only in-frame clones and drops some. The table has 390,000 or so clones, 75% to 95% seen once. The sample belongs to a study of control samples from healthy donors and cancer patients. The CDR3 loop spans 18 amino acids. The germline CDR1 and CDR2 sequences are MNHNY and SVGAGI (reference sequence). Between the trimmed V and J ends, which lost 5 bases and 4 bases, there was a span of 24 bases. The receptor's source is a man between 35 and 55 years old with head and neck cancer. The chain has TRBV6-6 and TRBJ1-5; D not certain. The sequencing sample was made of PBMCs. The CDR3 protein is CASSPELDGLRRNQPQHF. In nucleotides, the CDR3 is TGTGCCAGCAGTCCAGAGTTGGACGGACTCCGACGGAATCAGCCCCAGCATTTT.